The next 7 T cell receptor beta chains were all read from a single sample in a study of CD8 T cells in Susac syndrome. Random-hexamer reverse transcription was applied to 0.5 to 1 ug RNA. In TCRdb, the immunoSEQ multiplex PCR reads were re-called with MiXCR into one record per CDR3 protein. Of roughly 250,000 distinct CDR3 sequences listed, roughly 95% are singletons. Sequencing was carried out using CD4+ T cells from PBMCs. These receptors came from a human donor with Susac syndrome.

This chain uses TRBV5-1 with TRBJ2-3, with a possible D match to TRBD2 (6 bases). The V and J ends lost 0 bases and 0 bases respectively, with 14 bases between them. Germline V CDR1 and CDR2: SGHRS, YFSETQ. This CDR3 is 17 amino acids long. The CDR3 coding sequence is TGCGCCAGCAGCTTGGGTGGAGGGGCAGCTAGCACAGATACGCAGTATTTT. This codes for CASSLGGGAASTDTQYF.

This chain uses TRBV11-2 with TRBJ2-7, with 7 positions matching TRBD1. Germline loops: CDR1 SGHAT, CDR2 FQNNGV. The CDR3 runs to 15 residues. Trimming cost V 6 bases and J 1 base; bases outside gene matches: 9. CDR3 bases: TGTGCCAGCAGACAACCGGGACAGCTATCCTACGAGCAGTACTTC. This gives the protein CASRQPGQLSYEQYF.

The genes are TRBV24-1 and TRBJ1-2; D is ambiguous. CDR1 is KGHDR, CDR2 SFDVKD, per germline. The CDR3 is 13 residues long. V dropped 3 bases and J dropped 8 bases, with 12 bases sitting between them. CDR3 sequence reads: CATSDPERYGYTF. CDR3 DNA sequence: TGTGCCACCAGTGATCCCGAGCGGTACGGCTACACCTTC.

J is TRBJ2-1 and V is TRBV12-3 or TRBV12-4; TRBD1 matches at 7 bases. The trim removed 1 base at V and 9 bases at J, leaving 9 bases unmatched. This CDR3 is 15 amino acids long. In DNA form, the CDR3 reads TGTGCCAGCAGTTTAGAGGGGGCCGGTAGGGGTGAGCAGTTCTTC. Its translation is CASSLEGAGRGEQFF.

The CDR3 loop is CSVVSQGGTEAFF. The CDR3 coding sequence is TGCAGCGTTGTATCGCAGGGCGGAACTGAAGCTTTCTTT. The chain couples TRBV29-1 to TRBJ1-1; D perhaps matches TRBD1 (5 bases). Germline V gene data show CDR1 as SQVTM and CDR2 as ANQGSEA. The CDR3 extends over 13 amino acids. V was pared by 4 bases and J by 5 bases, with 14 bases between.

This chain joins TRBV29-1 and TRBJ1-1; no definite D call. Trimming removed 1 base at V and 0 bases at J, with 6 bases between. Germline V gene lookup returns CDR1 SQVTM and CDR2 ANQGSEA. There are 13 residues in the CDR3. The chain's CDR3 is CSVEAALNTEAFF. CDR3 sequence (DNA): TGCAGCGTTGAAGCAGCCTTGAACACTGAAGCTTTCTTT. Supplemented by reference TRBV29-1 and TRBJ1-1, the full variable domain reads SAVISQKPSRDICQRGTSLTIQCQVDSQVTMMFWYRQQPGQSLTLIATANQGSEATYESGFVIDKFPISRPNLTFSTLTVSNMSPEDSSIYLCSVEAALNTEAFFGQGTRLTVV.

This chain connects TRBV20-1 to TRBJ2-2; D not resolved. Germline CDR1 DFQATT, CDR2 SNEGSKA (reference sequence). Trimming removed 5 bases from V and 8 bases from J, with 18 bases in between. This CDR3 contains 14 residues. CDR3 amino acids: CSAPIGDTRGELFF. DNA of the CDR3: TGCAGTGCTCCCATCGGAGATACCAGGGGGGAGCTGTTTTTT.